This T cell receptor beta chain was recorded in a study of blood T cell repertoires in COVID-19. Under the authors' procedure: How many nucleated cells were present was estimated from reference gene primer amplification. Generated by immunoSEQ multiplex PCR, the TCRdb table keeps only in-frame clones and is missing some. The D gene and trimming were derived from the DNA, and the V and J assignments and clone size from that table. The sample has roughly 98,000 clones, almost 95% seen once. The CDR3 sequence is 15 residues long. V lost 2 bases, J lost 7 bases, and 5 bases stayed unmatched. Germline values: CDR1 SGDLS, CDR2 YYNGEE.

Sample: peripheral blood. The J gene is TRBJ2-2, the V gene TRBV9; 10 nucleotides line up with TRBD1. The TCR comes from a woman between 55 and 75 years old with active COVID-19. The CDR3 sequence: CASSVGQGGIGELFF. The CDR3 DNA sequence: TGTGCCAGCAGCGTCGGACAGGGGGGGATCGGGGAGCTGTTTTTT.